The 30 T cell receptor beta chains in this list originate from one sample, sequenced in a study of molecular identifiers for immune sequencing clone quantification (dated by TCRdb to 2016 to 2019). Library preparation used PCR. Sequencing was performed on an Illumina HiSeq 4000. The raw public reads went through TCRdb reprocessing: fastp at Q25, MiXCR clone calling, in-frame beta chains kept. Each entry is one CDR3 protein sequence, shown with its most common DNA and genes. Within this sample are about 640,000 distinct CDR3 sequences, with just under 20% of them counted one time only. Roughly 0.9% of the sample is taken by the ten largest. Sequenced material: naive CD8+ T cells from blood, with Jurkat cell RNA spiked in. The cell subset or site label here, explained by the study, means: FACS-sorted CD8+CD4-CCR7+CD45RA+ naive T cells. Source of these receptors: a human donor in good health. Some libraries in this study had Jurkat cell RNA spiked in.

This clonotype was seen ten or more times. V is TRBV29-1 and J is TRBJ2-7, with unresolved D. The CDR3 totals 14 residues. V was trimmed by 1 base and J by 1 base, leaving 11 bases between them. CDR1 and CDR2 (germline): SQVTM, ANQGSEA. In nucleotides, the CDR3 is TGCAGCGTTGAAGTTCCCGGGTCTTCCTACGAGCAGTACTTC. Protein sequence: CSVEVPGSSYEQYF.

This clonotype was seen a handful of times. This chain uses TRBV2 with TRBJ2-4, with D perhaps matching TRBD1 (6 bases). CDR1 and CDR2 from the germline V gene are SNHLY and FYNNEI. V was shortened by 9 bases and J by 0 bases, with 18 bases between the two germline ends. This CDR3 has 16 amino acids. Written as DNA, the CDR3 is TGTGCCAGGGGGGACACTTCCAACTTAGCCAAAAACATTCAGTACTTC. Its translation is CARGDTSNLAKNIQYF.

This clonotype was observed many times. A junction boundary mismatches the germline segment, possibly from a read error. The chain couples TRBV5-1 to TRBJ1-1, with 8 bases aligning to TRBD1. The CDR3 totals 16 residues. Germline values: CDR1 SGHRS, CDR2 YFSETQ. CDR3 bases: TGCGCCAGCAGATTGGGGCCAGGGGGCCGGTCCACTGAAGCTTTCTTT. This encodes CASRLGPGGRSTEAFF.

Details on this clonotype: This could be a read error, since a much larger clone is one nucleotide away. Without the conserved terminal phenylalanine or tryptophan, this CDR3 likely stems from a read error. The chain combines TRBV5-3 with TRBJ1-1; 9 bases fit TRBD1. TRBV5-3 is filed as an ORF, its function uncertain. The ends lost 8 bases at V and 5 bases at J; junction bases unmatched: 7. The length of the CDR3 is 13 residues. Written as DNA, the CDR3 is TGTGCCAGCAAACGGACAGGGGAGACTGAAGCTTTCTCT. As protein: CASKRTGETEAFS.

The chain has TRBV6-5 and TRBJ1-1; TRBD1 matches at 8 bases. This CDR3 contains 15 residues. V was clipped by 2 bases and J by 7 bases; unmatched bases: 9. Germline assignment: CDR1 MNHEY and CDR2 SVGAGI. Here the CDR3 reads CASSYLMTGVGEAFF. The CDR3 nucleotides read TGTGCCAGCAGTTACCTCATGACAGGGGTTGGTGAAGCTTTCTTT.

This clonotype has a count of ten or more. This chain connects TRBV19 to TRBJ2-2; no clear D. Germline V gives CDR1 LNHDA, CDR2 SQIVND (reference sequence). V was pared by 5 bases and J by 8 bases, with 18 bases between. The CDR3 extends over 15 amino acids. This CDR3 is CASSPWYGRPGELFF. For the CDR3, the DNA is TGTGCCAGTAGTCCTTGGTACGGGCGTCCTGGGGAGCTGTTTTTT.

The table lists this clonotype with a few counts. This chain uses TRBV6-2 or TRBV6-3 with TRBJ2-7; 9 positions agree with TRBD2. The ends lost 3 bases at V and 4 bases at J; junction bases unmatched: 16. This CDR3 contains 18 residues. The germline CDR1 and CDR2 sequences are MNHEY and SVGEGT. The CDR3 spells CASSYPPGRGRARYEQYF. The CDR3 DNA reads TGTGCCAGCAGTTATCCCCCGGGCCGCGGGAGGGCCAGGTACGAGCAGTACTTC.

At least ten counts were recorded for this clonotype. V is TRBV5-6 and J is TRBJ2-7; D remains ambiguous. The CDR3 sequence is 15 residues long. Looked up from germline, CDR1 is SGHDT and CDR2 is YYEEEE. Trimming took 4 bases from V and 3 from J, leaving 17 bases between them. The CDR3 DNA is TGTGCCAGCAGCCTCGAGGCCAATCCCCACTACGAGCAGTACTTC. It is translated as CASSLEANPHYEQYF.

This clonotype showed up just once. A much larger clone differs from this one at a single base, so this may be a read error. This chain links TRBV7-9 with TRBJ2-7; TRBD2 is a possible D gene (5 bases). With 8 bases removed from V and 7 bases from J, the gap between germline ends came to 12 bases. The germline gives CDR1 SEHNR, CDR2 FQNEAQ (reference sequence). The CDR3 is 11 residues long. The CDR3 protein is CASGGGEEQYF. CDR3 DNA sequence: TGTGCCAGCGGTGGTGGGGAGGAGCAGTACTTC.

This clonotype was recorded many times. The chain has TRBV20-1 and TRBJ2-2; D gene unclear. The CDR3 covers 12 residues. CDR1 and CDR2 (germline): DFQATT, SNEGSKA (reference sequence). With 1 base removed from V and 5 bases from J, the gap between germline ends came to 5 bases. The CDR3 region is CSARAVTGELFF. The DNA of the CDR3 is TGCAGTGCTAGAGCCGTAACCGGGGAGCTGTTTTTT.

As concerns this clonotype: Mismatch with germline at one junction end may stem from a read error. The chain has TRBV12-3 or TRBV12-4 and TRBJ2-3, with TRBD2 matching 11 bases. This CDR3 has 19 residues. The CDR3, as DNA: TGTGCCAGCAGTCCCGTTGCCGGGACTAGCGGATATAGCACAGGTACGCAGTATTTT. It specifies CASSPVAGTSGYSTGTQYF.

Regarding this clonotype: A clone one base away is much larger, so this may be a read error. The conserved final phenylalanine or tryptophan is absent from the CDR3, which likely points to a read error. V usage is TRBV6-5 and J usage is TRBJ1-4; D not certain. Looked up from germline, CDR1 is MNHEY and CDR2 is SVGAGI. Deletions cut 7 bases from V and 0 bases from J, with 9 bases between. The CDR3 is 14 amino acids. CDR3: CASTLRATNEKLFS. Written as DNA, the CDR3 is TGTGCCAGCACCCTCAGAGCAACTAATGAAAAACTGTTTTCT.

In this sample, this clonotype turned up many times. V and J are TRBV7-6 and TRBJ2-3, with a tentative D call TRBD1 (5 bases). The CDR3 is 18 residues long. Between the trimmed V and J ends, which lost 2 bases and 1 base, there was a span of 19 bases. Germline CDR1 is SGHVS and CDR2 is FNYEAQ. CDR3 protein: CASSLITTIRDGTDTQYF. The CDR3 bases are TGTGCCAGCAGCTTAATAACGACGATCAGGGATGGCACAGATACGCAGTATTTT.

In its sample, this clonotype was seen a few times. The V and J genes are TRBV20-1 and TRBJ2-1; 7 positions match TRBD2. V was pared by 5 bases and J by 1 base, with 8 bases of the junction left unmatched. The CDR3 runs to 15 residues. CDR1 is DFQATT, CDR2 SNEGSKA, per germline (reference sequence). The DNA of the CDR3 is TGCAGTGCTGCCCCTCGAGCGGGGTCCTACAATGAGCAGTTCTTC. Translated, it gives CSAAPRAGSYNEQFF.

About this clonotype: A much larger clonotype is one base distant, so this may be a read error. The rearrangement joins TRBV7-6 to TRBJ1-1, with D possibly TRBD1 on 5 matching bases. Germline V gives CDR1 SGHVS, CDR2 FNYEAQ. There are 14 residues in the CDR3. The CDR3 DNA sequence: TGTGCCAGCAGCTTAGCGGCAGGGAGCACTGAAGCTCTCTTT. Amino acid sequence: CASSLAAGSTEALF. Together with reference TRBV7-6 and TRBJ1-1, the CDR3 gives the full variable domain: GAGVSQSPRYKVTKRGQDVALRCDPISGHVSLYWYRQALGQGPEFLTYFNYEAQQDKSGLPNDRFSAERPEGSISTLTIQRTEQRDSAMYRCASSLAAGSTEALFGQGTRLTVV.

The table lists this clonotype with many counts. Here the CDR3 DNA reads TGCAGTGCTTTAGCGGGACAAAACACCGGGGAGCTGTTTTTT. As protein: CSALAGQNTGELFF. This chain links TRBV20-1 with TRBJ2-2; 8 nucleotides agree with TRBD2. The CDR3 runs 14 residues. CDR1 is DFQATT, CDR2 SNEGSKA, per germline (reference sequence). V dropped 5 bases and J dropped 2; count of bases not matched to a gene: 4.

J is TRBJ2-7 and V is TRBV30; D not certain. CDR3 length: 13 residues. V was pared by 8 bases and J by 2 bases, with 16 bases between. Germline lookup yields CDR1 GTSNPN and CDR2 SVGIG (reference sequence). The CDR3 sequence: CAGHAVRPYEQYF. CDR3 DNA sequence: TGTGCCGGGCATGCAGTGCGTCCCTACGAGCAGTACTTC.

The CDR3 loop reads CASSWVLVDEQFF. In DNA, the CDR3 is TGTGCCAGCAGTTGGGTCTTGGTCGATGAGCAGTTCTTC. The chain joins TRBV7-9 to TRBJ2-1; no clear D. V gave up 6 bases and J gave up 8 bases, with 14 bases separating them. CDR1 is SEHNR and CDR2 is FQNEAQ in the germline V gene (reference sequence). The CDR3 contains 13 residues. Full variable domain (outside the CDR3, taken from reference TRBV7-9 and TRBJ2-1): DTGVSQNPRHKITKRGQNVTFRCDPISEHNRLYWYRQTLGQGPEFLTYFQNEAQLEKSRLLSDRFSAERPKGSFSTLEIQRTEQGDSAMYLCASSWVLVDEQFFGPGTRLTVL.

This clonotype was seen a few times. The chain carries TRBV5-4 and TRBJ2-7; no firm D call. From germline, CDR1 is SGHNT and CDR2 YYREEE (reference sequence). V gave up 4 bases and J gave up 3 bases, with 11 bases separating them. The CDR3 consists of 13 residues. The CDR3 sequence: CASSVFRDYEQYF. CDR3 nucleotides: TGTGCCAGCAGCGTTTTTAGAGACTACGAGCAGTACTTC.

This clonotype has ten or more counts. V and J are TRBV2 and TRBJ1-1, with TRBD1 matching over 8 bases. Germline V gives CDR1 SNHLY, CDR2 FYNNEI. Trimming took 8 bases from V and 6 from J; bases not matched to a gene: 11. This CDR3 is 14 amino acids long. CDR3 residues: CASPLRQGLAEAFF. Written as DNA, the CDR3 is TGTGCCAGCCCTCTCAGACAGGGGCTCGCTGAAGCTTTCTTT.

The table lists this clonotype with a few counts. The genes are TRBV11-1 and TRBJ1-2; tentative D call: TRBD1 (6 bases). The V end was cut by 3 bases, the J end by 2 bases, with 19 bases between. The CDR3 extends over 17 amino acids. The germline CDR1 and CDR2 sequences are SGHAT and FQDESV (reference sequence). The CDR3 loop reads CASSLYRDTEFNYGYTF. DNA of the CDR3: TGTGCCAGCAGCTTGTATAGGGACACCGAGTTCAACTATGGCTACACCTTC.

This clonotype was counted at least ten times. This chain's CDR3 is CASSQDGPGSGVYETQYF. The CDR3 coding sequence is TGTGCCAGCAGCCAAGATGGGCCGGGTAGCGGGGTCTACGAGACCCAGTACTTC. The chain uses TRBV14 and TRBJ2-5; 8 positions match TRBD2. The CDR3 is made up of 18 amino acids. Germline assignment: CDR1 SGHDN and CDR2 FVKESK. The V gene end was trimmed by 0 bases and the J gene end by 5 bases; junction bases not matched to a gene: 14.

This clonotype was counted many times. The chain links TRBV7-6 to TRBJ2-3, with a weak D call TRBD2 (6 bases). The CDR3 covers 18 residues. Per germline, CDR1 SGHVS and CDR2 FNYEAQ. V was pared by 1 base and J by 2 bases, with 19 bases between. The CDR3 DNA reads as TGTGCCAGCAGCTTAGACGGCCGAACGGGAGTAGTCACAGATACGCAGTATTTT. Translation: CASSLDGRTGVVTDTQYF.

This clonotype was counted many times. The chain recombines TRBV7-2 with TRBJ2-1; 8 positions agree with TRBD1. The CDR3 has 14 residues. J lost 3 bases, V lost 5 bases, and 3 bases had no gene match. In germline, CDR1 is SGHTA, CDR2 FQGNSA. The CDR3 sequence: CASSQDRDYNEQFF. The CDR3 DNA reads TGTGCCAGCAGCCAGGACAGGGACTACAATGAGCAGTTCTTC.

The V and J genes are TRBV4-1 and TRBJ2-1; TRBD2 is a possible D gene (6 bases). The CDR3 runs to 16 residues. V was shortened by 3 bases and J by 2 bases, with 14 bases between the two germline ends. Germline V gene sequence: CDR1 MGHRA, CDR2 YSYEKL. The CDR3 protein is CASSQTGTPPYNEQFF. CDR3 coding DNA: TGCGCCAGCAGCCAGACTGGGACTCCCCCCTACAATGAGCAGTTCTTC.

This clonotype has ten or more counts. The chain has TRBV29-1 and TRBJ1-2; TRBD1 aligns across 7 bases. The CDR3 has 12 amino acids. Germline lookup yields CDR1 SQVTM and CDR2 ANQGSEA. V was pared by 7 bases and J by 4 bases, with 6 bases of the junction left unmatched. CDR3 coding DNA: TGCAGCGCAAGACAGGGCGCCTATGGCTACACCTTC. Its translation: CSARQGAYGYTF.

Comments on this clonotype: A much larger clone is a single base away; this may be a read error. The conserved closing phenylalanine or tryptophan is absent in this CDR3, likely reflecting a read error. The DNA is left out, because the CDR3 cannot be placed on it with certainty; the CDR3 is given as TCRdb lists it. The chain combines TRBV21-1 with TRBJ2-5; TRBD1 was called by the table and not checked on the DNA. TRBV21-1 is a listed pseudogene. The CDR3 is 16 residues long, counting both termini. CDR3 in amino acids: CASSITTGHHQETQYL.

With respect to this clonotype: This may stem from a read error, because a much larger clone lies one nucleotide away. The chain links TRBV20-1 to TRBJ2-2; possible D gene TRBD2, 5 bases. The germline V gene encodes CDR1 DFQATT and CDR2 SNEGSKA (reference sequence). The V gene lost 0 bases and the J gene lost 0 bases, with 20 bases spanning the gap. This CDR3 has 19 residues. The CDR3 loop is CSARDLPGKRTSNTGELFF. The CDR3 DNA is TGCAGTGCTAGAGATTTGCCGGGAAAGAGGACTTCGAACACCGGGGAGCTGTTTTTT.

As for this clonotype: A single base separates this from a much larger clone, so it may be a read error. The chain uses TRBV7-9 and TRBJ2-7; 7 bases fit TRBD1. CDR3 length: 13 residues. The ends lost 5 bases at V and 3 bases at J; junction bases unmatched: 4. The germline V gene encodes CDR1 SEHNR and CDR2 FQNEAQ (reference sequence). In nucleotides, the CDR3 is TGTGCCAGCAGCGGACAGGCTCTCTACGAGCAGTACTTC. It encodes CASSGQALYEQYF.

This chain joins TRBV6-1 and TRBJ2-7; D gene ambiguous. This CDR3 contains 14 residues. V lost 1 base to trimming and J lost 2 bases, with 9 bases between them. Germline assignment: CDR1 MNHNS and CDR2 SASEGT. CDR3 in amino acids: CASSEVRKTYEQYF. The CDR3 DNA follows: TGTGCCAGCAGTGAAGTGAGAAAAACCTACGAGCAGTACTTC.